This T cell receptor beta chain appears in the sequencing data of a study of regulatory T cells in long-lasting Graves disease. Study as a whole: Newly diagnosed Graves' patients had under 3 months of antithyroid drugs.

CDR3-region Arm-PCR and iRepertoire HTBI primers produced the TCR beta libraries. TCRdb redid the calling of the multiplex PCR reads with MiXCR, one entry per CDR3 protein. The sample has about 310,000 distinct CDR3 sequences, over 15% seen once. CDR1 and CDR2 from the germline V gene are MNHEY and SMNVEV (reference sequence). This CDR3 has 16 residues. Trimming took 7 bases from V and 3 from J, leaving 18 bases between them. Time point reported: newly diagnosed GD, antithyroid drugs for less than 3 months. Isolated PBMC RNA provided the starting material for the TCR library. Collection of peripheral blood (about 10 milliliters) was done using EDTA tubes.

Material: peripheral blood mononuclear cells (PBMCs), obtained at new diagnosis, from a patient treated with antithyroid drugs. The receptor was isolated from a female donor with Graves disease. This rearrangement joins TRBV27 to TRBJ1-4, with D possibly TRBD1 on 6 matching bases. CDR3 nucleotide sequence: TGTGCCAGCAAGAAGGGCAGGGGTTACGCTAATGAAAAACTGTTTTTT. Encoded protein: CASKKGRGYANEKLFF.